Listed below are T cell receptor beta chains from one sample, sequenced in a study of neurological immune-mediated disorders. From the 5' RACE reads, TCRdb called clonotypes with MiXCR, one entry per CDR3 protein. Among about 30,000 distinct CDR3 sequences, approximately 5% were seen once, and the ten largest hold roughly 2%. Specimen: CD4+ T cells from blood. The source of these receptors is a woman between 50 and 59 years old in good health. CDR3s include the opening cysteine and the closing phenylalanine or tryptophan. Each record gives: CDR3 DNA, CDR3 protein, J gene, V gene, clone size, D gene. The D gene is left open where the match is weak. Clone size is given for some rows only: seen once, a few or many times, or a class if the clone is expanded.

cdr3_nt: TGTGCCAGCAGCCAGGGACGGAACACCGGGGAGCTGTTTTTT
cdr3_aa: CASSQGRNTGELFF
j_call: TRBJ2-2
v_call: TRBV11-3
clone_size: many
d_call: -

cdr3_nt: TGCAGTGCTCAAAATTCTTACCAAGAGACCCAGTACTTC
cdr3_aa: CSAQNSYQETQYF
j_call: TRBJ2-5
v_call: TRBV20-1
clone_size: many
d_call: -

cdr3_nt: TGTGCCAGCAGCCAAAACCCAGGGGCCCAAGAGACCCAGTACTTC
cdr3_aa: CASSQNPGAQETQYF
j_call: TRBJ2-5
v_call: TRBV3-1
clone_size: many
d_call: -

cdr3_nt: TGCGCCAGCAGCCAAGAATCAGCAAATCCTAATTCACCCCTCCACTTT
cdr3_aa: CASSQESANPNSPLHF
j_call: TRBJ1-6
v_call: TRBV4-1
clone_size: medium-sized
d_call: -

cdr3_nt: TGTGCCAGCAGCCAAGAGGGACGCCGGCAGCCCCAGCATTTT
cdr3_aa: CASSQEGRRQPQHF
j_call: TRBJ1-5
v_call: TRBV4-2
clone_size: many
d_call: -

cdr3_nt: TGCGCCAGCAGCCAAGATCCCGCGGCCCCCGGGGCCGAGACCCAGTACTTC
cdr3_aa: CASSQDPAAPGAETQYF
j_call: TRBJ2-5
v_call: TRBV4-1
clone_size: many
d_call: -

cdr3_nt: TGTGCCAGCGCCCGCCTAGCGGTGAACACCGGGGAGCTGTTTTTT
cdr3_aa: CASARLAVNTGELFF
j_call: TRBJ2-2
v_call: TRBV3-1
clone_size: many
d_call: TRBD2

cdr3_nt: TGTGCCAGCAGCCAAGACTTGGGGACAGGACAGCTCTCCTACAATGAGCAGTTCTTC
cdr3_aa: CASSQDLGTGQLSYNEQFF
j_call: TRBJ2-1
v_call: TRBV14
clone_size: many
d_call: TRBD1

cdr3_nt: TGTGCCAGCAGCCGCACGACAGGGTTGGATTCACCCCTCCACTTT
cdr3_aa: CASSRTTGLDSPLHF
j_call: TRBJ1-6
v_call: TRBV7-8
clone_size: many
d_call: TRBD1

cdr3_nt: TGTGCCACCAGCCCCCGCGGGGGCCGGCTCTACAATGAGCAGTTCTTC
cdr3_aa: CATSPRGGRLYNEQFF
j_call: TRBJ2-1
v_call: TRBV15
clone_size: many
d_call: -

cdr3_nt: TGTGCCATCAGTGGGACCGGGGTTGATGGCACCATATATTTT
cdr3_aa: CAISGTGVDGTIYF
j_call: TRBJ1-3
v_call: TRBV10-3
clone_size: many
d_call: -

cdr3_nt: TGTGCTAGTGGTTTGGTCGAGGTCGCCTTTGGGGGTTCGGGGGCCAACGTCCTGACTTTC
cdr3_aa: CASGLVEVAFGGSGANVLTF
j_call: TRBJ2-6
v_call: TRBV12-5
clone_size: many
d_call: -

cdr3_nt: TGTGCCAGCAGCGGGATATCTAGCGGGAGGGCTTGTGAGCAGTTCTTC
cdr3_aa: CASSGISSGRACEQFF
j_call: TRBJ2-1
v_call: TRBV7-3
clone_size: many
d_call: TRBD2

cdr3_nt: TGTGCCAGCAGCCCCCTGACACCGGGACAGGGGCACGAGCAGTACTTC
cdr3_aa: CASSPLTPGQGHEQYF
j_call: TRBJ2-7
v_call: TRBV7-7
clone_size: many
d_call: TRBD1

cdr3_nt: TGTGCCAGCAGCCACTTACAGTATGGCTACACCTTC
cdr3_aa: CASSHLQYGYTF
j_call: TRBJ1-2
v_call: TRBV3-1
clone_size: many
d_call: -

cdr3_nt: TGCGCCAGCAGCGTGGCTGGGTCCTACGAGCAGTACTTC
cdr3_aa: CASSVAGSYEQYF
j_call: TRBJ2-7
v_call: TRBV5-1
clone_size: many
d_call: -

cdr3_nt: TGCGCCAGCAGCTTGGGACAGAAGAAACCCTACGAGCAGTACTTC
cdr3_aa: CASSLGQKKPYEQYF
j_call: TRBJ2-7
v_call: TRBV5-1
clone_size: many
d_call: -

cdr3_nt: TGTGCCAGCAGCCTACAGGAGGGGCCCTATGGCTACACCTTC
cdr3_aa: CASSLQEGPYGYTF
j_call: TRBJ1-2
v_call: TRBV16
clone_size: many
d_call: -

cdr3_nt: TGTGCCAGCACCCCGGGAAACGTCGTCGGAAATCAGCCCCAGCATTTT
cdr3_aa: CASTPGNVVGNQPQHF
j_call: TRBJ1-5
v_call: TRBV6-1
clone_size: many
d_call: -

cdr3_nt: TGTGCCAGCAGCGTAGGGGAGGACAGCTCCTATAATTCACCCCTCCACTTT
cdr3_aa: CASSVGEDSSYNSPLHF
j_call: TRBJ1-6
v_call: TRBV9
clone_size: many
d_call: -

cdr3_nt: TGTGCCAGCAGCTCCCGGACTAGCGGGAGGGCCCAGTACAATGAGCAGTTCTTC
cdr3_aa: CASSSRTSGRAQYNEQFF
j_call: TRBJ2-1
v_call: TRBV7-9
clone_size: many
d_call: TRBD2

cdr3_nt: TGTGCCAGCAGATCCACCCAGGGGACAGGGCGCTCCTACGAGCAGTACTTC
cdr3_aa: CASRSTQGTGRSYEQYF
j_call: TRBJ2-7
v_call: TRBV6-6
clone_size: many
d_call: TRBD1

cdr3_nt: TGTGCCATCAGTGTTCGGGATACGCAGTATTTT
cdr3_aa: CAISVRDTQYF
j_call: TRBJ2-3
v_call: TRBV10-3
clone_size: many
d_call: -

cdr3_nt: TGCAGTGCCCCACTGCCCTTTAAAGAGACCCAGTACTTC
cdr3_aa: CSAPLPFKETQYF
j_call: TRBJ2-5
v_call: TRBV20-1
clone_size: many
d_call: -

cdr3_nt: TGCGCCAGCAGCTCCTTGCGGACAGGGGGCTCCTACAATGAGCAGTTCTTC
cdr3_aa: CASSSLRTGGSYNEQFF
j_call: TRBJ2-1
v_call: TRBV5-1
clone_size: many
d_call: TRBD1

cdr3_nt: TGTGCCAGCAGCTTAACCAGGGAGCAGACCCAGTACTTC
cdr3_aa: CASSLTREQTQYF
j_call: TRBJ2-5
v_call: TRBV7-8
clone_size: many
d_call: -

cdr3_nt: TGCAGTGCTAGAGTCCCCCGCACACAGATTGAGAATGAAGCTTTCTTT
cdr3_aa: CSARVPRTQIENEAFF
j_call: TRBJ1-1
v_call: TRBV20-1
clone_size: many
d_call: -

cdr3_nt: TGTGCCAGCAGCACAGGGTATGGCTACACCTTC
cdr3_aa: CASSTGYGYTF
j_call: TRBJ1-2
v_call: TRBV6-6
clone_size: many
d_call: -

cdr3_nt: TGCAGCGTTTCCGGACAGCTCCTTACAGATACGCAGTATTTT
cdr3_aa: CSVSGQLLTDTQYF
j_call: TRBJ2-3
v_call: TRBV29-1
clone_size: many
d_call: -

cdr3_nt: TGCGCCAGCAAAGGCCTCTACGAGCAGTACTTC
cdr3_aa: CASKGLYEQYF
j_call: TRBJ2-7
v_call: TRBV5-1
clone_size: many
d_call: -

cdr3_nt: TGTGCCAGCAGGGGCAGCACCAGCTCTGGAAACACCATATATTTT
cdr3_aa: CASRGSTSSGNTIYF
j_call: TRBJ1-3
v_call: TRBV28
clone_size: many
d_call: -

cdr3_nt: TGCGCCAGCAGCCAAGAAGGCGTAGGGGGCTATGGCTACACCTTC
cdr3_aa: CASSQEGVGGYGYTF
j_call: TRBJ1-2
v_call: TRBV4-1
clone_size: many
d_call: -

cdr3_nt: TGTGCCAGCAGCTCCCCTGACAGGGGAGCCAGGCAGTACTTC
cdr3_aa: CASSSPDRGARQYF
j_call: TRBJ2-7
v_call: TRBV7-2
clone_size: many
d_call: TRBD1

cdr3_nt: TGCGCCAGCAGTGAATTGGGGGCCGTGGAGACCCAGTACTTC
cdr3_aa: CASSELGAVETQYF
j_call: TRBJ2-5
v_call: TRBV10-1
clone_size: many
d_call: -

cdr3_nt: TGCGCCAGCAGCTTGGTTACGCAGAACTATGGCTACACCTTC
cdr3_aa: CASSLVTQNYGYTF
j_call: TRBJ1-2
v_call: TRBV5-1
clone_size: few
d_call: -

cdr3_nt: TGTGCCAGCAGCGGACGGACAGGGGGGTACTATGGCTACACCTTC
cdr3_aa: CASSGRTGGYYGYTF
j_call: TRBJ1-2
v_call: TRBV7-9
clone_size: many
d_call: TRBD1

cdr3_nt: TGCGCCAGCAGCTTGGTGGGGAGAAAACAGGGCAATGAGCAGTTCTTC
cdr3_aa: CASSLVGRKQGNEQFF
j_call: TRBJ2-1
v_call: TRBV5-1
clone_size: many
d_call: -

cdr3_nt: TGTGCCAGCATCCGGGGAACCGGGGAGCTGTTTTTT
cdr3_aa: CASIRGTGELFF
j_call: TRBJ2-2
v_call: TRBV12-3/TRBV12-4
clone_size: many
d_call: -

cdr3_nt: TGTGCCAGCAGTTTAATCTCGACAGGGGGTAATTCACCCCTCCACTTT
cdr3_aa: CASSLISTGGNSPLHF
j_call: TRBJ1-6
v_call: TRBV27
clone_size: many
d_call: TRBD1

cdr3_nt: TGTGCCAGCAGTTTATATCTCGGGGGGGCGAACACCGGGGAGCTGTTTTTT
cdr3_aa: CASSLYLGGANTGELFF
j_call: TRBJ2-2
v_call: TRBV28
clone_size: many
d_call: TRBD2

cdr3_nt: TGTGCCAGCAGCTGGGGGGATCGGTCCTACGAGCAGTACTTC
cdr3_aa: CASSWGDRSYEQYF
j_call: TRBJ2-7
v_call: TRBV7-2
clone_size: many
d_call: -

cdr3_nt: TGCAGCGTCAGGGGGGGTGAAAAACTGTTTTTT
cdr3_aa: CSVRGGEKLFF
j_call: TRBJ1-4
v_call: TRBV29-1
clone_size: many
d_call: TRBD1

cdr3_nt: TGTGCCAGCCGCCTAGCGGGGGATACGCGGTCCTACAATGAGCAGTTCTTC
cdr3_aa: CASRLAGDTRSYNEQFF
j_call: TRBJ2-1
v_call: TRBV7-2
clone_size: many
d_call: TRBD2

cdr3_nt: TGCGCCAGCAGCTCAGGGGCAACCACTGAAGCTTTCTTT
cdr3_aa: CASSSGATTEAFF
j_call: TRBJ1-1
v_call: TRBV5-1
clone_size: medium-sized
d_call: -

cdr3_nt: TGTGCCACCAGTGGGCAGACCACCAGCTCTGGGGCCAACGTCCTGACTTTC
cdr3_aa: CATSGQTTSSGANVLTF
j_call: TRBJ2-6
v_call: TRBV24-1
clone_size: many
d_call: -

cdr3_nt: TGTGCCAGCAGTGACACCAACGTCCTGACTTTC
cdr3_aa: CASSDTNVLTF
j_call: TRBJ2-6
v_call: TRBV12-3/TRBV12-4
clone_size: -
d_call: -